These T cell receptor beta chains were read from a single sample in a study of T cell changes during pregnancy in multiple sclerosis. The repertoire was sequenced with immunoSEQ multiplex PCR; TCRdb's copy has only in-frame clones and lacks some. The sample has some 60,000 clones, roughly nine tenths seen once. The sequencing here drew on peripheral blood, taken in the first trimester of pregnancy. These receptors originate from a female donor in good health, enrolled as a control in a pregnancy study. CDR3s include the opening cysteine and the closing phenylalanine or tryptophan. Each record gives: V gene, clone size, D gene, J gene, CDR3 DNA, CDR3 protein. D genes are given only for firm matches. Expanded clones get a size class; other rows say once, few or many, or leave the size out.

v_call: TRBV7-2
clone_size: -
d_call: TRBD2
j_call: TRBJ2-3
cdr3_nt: TGTGCCAGCAGCTTAGATCTGCGCGGGGGGCCCTCCACAGATACGCAGTATTTT
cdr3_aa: CASSLDLRGGPSTDTQYF

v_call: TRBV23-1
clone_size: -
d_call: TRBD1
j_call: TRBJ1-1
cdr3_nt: TGCGCCAGCAGTCAATCGGACAGGGGGCTGAACACTGAAGCTTTCTTT
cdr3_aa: CASSQSDRGLNTEAFF

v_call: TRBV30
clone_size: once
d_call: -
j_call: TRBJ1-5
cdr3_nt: TGTGCCTGGAGCCCTGGACAGTATCAGCCCCAGCATTTT
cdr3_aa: CAWSPGQYQPQHF

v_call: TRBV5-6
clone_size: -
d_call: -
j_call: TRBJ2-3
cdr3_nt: TGTGCCAGCAGCTTGGTTTTCCAGGGGTCAGATACGCAGTATTTT
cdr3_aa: CASSLVFQGSDTQYF

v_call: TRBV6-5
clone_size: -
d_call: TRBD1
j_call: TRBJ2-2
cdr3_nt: TGTGCCAGCAGTATTAGACAGGGCCACGGGGAGCTGTTTTTT
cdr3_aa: CASSIRQGHGELFF

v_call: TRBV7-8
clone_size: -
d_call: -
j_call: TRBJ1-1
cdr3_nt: TGTGCCAGCAGCTTAGTGGTAGCAGAAATCGCTTTCTTT
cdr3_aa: CASSLVVAEIAFF

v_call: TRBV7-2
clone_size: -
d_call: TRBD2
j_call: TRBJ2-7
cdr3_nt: TGTGCCAGCAGCCCTCAGGGACTAGCGGGGGCCCTCTCCTACGAGCAGTACTTC
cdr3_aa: CASSPQGLAGALSYEQYF

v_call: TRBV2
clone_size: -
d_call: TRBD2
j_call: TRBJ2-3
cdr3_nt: TGTGCCAGCAGAGGACTAGCGGGTAACGAGGATACGCAGTATTTT
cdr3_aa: CASRGLAGNEDTQYF

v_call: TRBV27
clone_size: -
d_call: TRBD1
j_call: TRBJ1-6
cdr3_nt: TGTGCCAGCAGTCCAGGGGGACAGGCCTATAATTCACCCCTCCACTTT
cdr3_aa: CASSPGGQAYNSPLHF

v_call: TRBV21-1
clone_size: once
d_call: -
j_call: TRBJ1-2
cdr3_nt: TGTGCCAGCAGCAAAGGGACAGGGGGCTGGGGCGGCTACACCTTC
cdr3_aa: CASSKGTGGWGGYTF

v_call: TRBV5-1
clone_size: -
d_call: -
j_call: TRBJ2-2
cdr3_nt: TGCGCCAGCAGCCCCACGGGATCGAACACCGGGGAGCTGTTTTTT
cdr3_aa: CASSPTGSNTGELFF

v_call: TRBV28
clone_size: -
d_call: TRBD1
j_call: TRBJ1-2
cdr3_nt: TGTGCCAGCAGTTTACGGGACAGGGATGACTACACCTTC
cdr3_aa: CASSLRDRDDYTF

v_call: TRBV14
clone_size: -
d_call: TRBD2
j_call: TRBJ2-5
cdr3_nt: TGTGCCAGCAGCCGCCCGGGACTAGCGGGAGTAGAGACCCAGTACTTC
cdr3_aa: CASSRPGLAGVETQYF

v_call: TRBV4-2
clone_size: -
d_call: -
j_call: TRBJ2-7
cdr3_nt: TGTGCCAGCAGCCAAGCTGATTACAGTTCCTCCTACGAGCAGTACTTC
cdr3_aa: CASSQADYSSSYEQYF

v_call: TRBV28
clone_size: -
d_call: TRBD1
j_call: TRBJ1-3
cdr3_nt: TGTGCCAGCAGTTTACCCCGACAGGGCTCCACTGGAAACACCATATATTTT
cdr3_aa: CASSLPRQGSTGNTIYF

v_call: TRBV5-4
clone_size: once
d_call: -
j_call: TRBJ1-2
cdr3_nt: TGTGCCAGCAGGCCTAAGCAAGATCCCGGGGTTGTCGACACCTTC
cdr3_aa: CASRPKQDPGVVDTF

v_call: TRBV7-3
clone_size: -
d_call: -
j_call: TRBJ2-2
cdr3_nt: TGTGCCAGCAGCTATATGACAGGGAACACCGGGGAGCTGTTTTTT
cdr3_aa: CASSYMTGNTGELFF

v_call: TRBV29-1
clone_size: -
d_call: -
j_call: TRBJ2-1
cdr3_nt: TGCAGCGGGCTACGGAGCTCCTACAATGAGCAGTTCTTC
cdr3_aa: CSGLRSSYNEQFF

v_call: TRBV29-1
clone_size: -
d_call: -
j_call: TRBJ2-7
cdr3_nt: TGCAGCGTTGACCAACATGGAAGGAACTACTACGAGCAGTACTTC
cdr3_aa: CSVDQHGRNYYEQYF

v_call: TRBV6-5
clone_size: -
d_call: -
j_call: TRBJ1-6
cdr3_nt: TGTGCCAGCAGTTGGTTCGAGAATAATTCACCCCTCCACTTT
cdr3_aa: CASSWFENNSPLHF

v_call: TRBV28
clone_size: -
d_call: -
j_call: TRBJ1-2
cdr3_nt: TGTGCCAGCACCCCCGGGGGGCCCAACTATGGCTACACCTTC
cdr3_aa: CASTPGGPNYGYTF

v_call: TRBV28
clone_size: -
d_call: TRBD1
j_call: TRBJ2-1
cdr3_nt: TGTGCCAGCAGCCCAACAGGGGGTCTCTACAATGAGCAGTTCTTC
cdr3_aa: CASSPTGGLYNEQFF

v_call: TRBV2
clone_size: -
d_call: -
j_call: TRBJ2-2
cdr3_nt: TGTGCCAGCAGGAGAATGAGAACCGGGGAGCTGTTTTTT
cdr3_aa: CASRRMRTGELFF

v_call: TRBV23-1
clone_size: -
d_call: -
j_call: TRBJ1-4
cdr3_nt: TGCGCCAGCAGTCAATCTAACGGGGAAGGAACTAATGAAAAACTGTTTTTT
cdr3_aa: CASSQSNGEGTNEKLFF

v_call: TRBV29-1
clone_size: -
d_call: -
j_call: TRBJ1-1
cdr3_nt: TGCAGCGTTGATAATCGGGGGAGGACTGAAGCTTTCTTT
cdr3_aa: CSVDNRGRTEAFF

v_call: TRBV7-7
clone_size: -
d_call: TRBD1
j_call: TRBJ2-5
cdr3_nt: TGTGCCAGCAGCTCCCAGACAGGGGGCGCCGAGACCCAGTACTTC
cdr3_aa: CASSSQTGGAETQYF

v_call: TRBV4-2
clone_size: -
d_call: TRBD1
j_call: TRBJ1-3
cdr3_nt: TGTGCCAGCAGCCAAGAATCAGGGGGAAGCTCTGGAAACACCATATATTTT
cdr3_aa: CASSQESGGSSGNTIYF

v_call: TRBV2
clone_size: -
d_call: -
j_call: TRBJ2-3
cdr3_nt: TGTGCCAGCAGTGCAGATAGCACAGATACGCAGTATTTT
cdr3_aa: CASSADSTDTQYF

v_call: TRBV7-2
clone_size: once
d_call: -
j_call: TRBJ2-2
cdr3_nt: TGTGCCAGCAGCCCCCTCCGGAGGCTCATCGCCGGGGAGCTGTTTTTT
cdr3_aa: CASSPLRRLIAGELFF

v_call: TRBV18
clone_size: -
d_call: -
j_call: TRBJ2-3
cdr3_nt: TGTGCCAGCTCACCTCAGGGCGGCACAGATACGCAGTATTTT
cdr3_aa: CASSPQGGTDTQYF

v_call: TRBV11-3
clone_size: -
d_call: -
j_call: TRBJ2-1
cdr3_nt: TGTGCCAGCAGCTTAGGCGTTGCCTCGTCCCAGTTCTTC
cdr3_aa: CASSLGVASSQFF

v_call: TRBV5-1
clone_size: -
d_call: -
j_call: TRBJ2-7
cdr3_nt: TGCGCCAGCAGCCCCCTAGAGGGCGAGCAGTACTTC
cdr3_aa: CASSPLEGEQYF

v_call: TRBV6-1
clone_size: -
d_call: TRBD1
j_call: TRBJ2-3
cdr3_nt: TGTGCCAGCACTCGATACCGGGACAGGGGGCTCTGGCAGTATTTT
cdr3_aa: CASTRYRDRGLWQYF

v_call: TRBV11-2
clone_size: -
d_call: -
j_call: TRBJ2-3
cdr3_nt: TGTGCCAGCAGCCCGGGACTCCAGCCCCCAGATACGCAGTATTTT
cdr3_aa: CASSPGLQPPDTQYF

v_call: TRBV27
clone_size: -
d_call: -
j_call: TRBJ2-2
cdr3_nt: TGTGCCAGCAGGGGGGCGGGCCTTAACACCGGGGAGCTGTTTTTT
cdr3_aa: CASRGAGLNTGELFF

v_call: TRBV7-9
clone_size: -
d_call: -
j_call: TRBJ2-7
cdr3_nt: TGTGCCAGCAGCTTAGAAGCCGCCGAGCAGTACTTC
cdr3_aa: CASSLEAAEQYF

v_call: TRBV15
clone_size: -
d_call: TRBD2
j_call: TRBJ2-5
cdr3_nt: TGTGCCACCAGCAGACCCTGGACTAGCGGGAGAGAGACCCAGTACTTC
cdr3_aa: CATSRPWTSGRETQYF